This T cell receptor beta chain was sequenced in a study of PD-1 blockade in mismatch repair-deficient tumors. The table came from immunoSEQ multiplex PCR; TCRdb's copy has only in-frame clones and leaves some out. The sample includes about 120,000 clones, about 90% of them seen just once. Comment on this clone: Antigen: not known.

Regarding the study as a whole: Tumor-resident clones, often undetectable pretreatment in blood, expanded then contracted after pembrolizumab.

The CDR3 has 15 amino acids. The germline gives CDR1 SEHNR, CDR2 FQNEAQ (reference sequence). V was trimmed by 5 bases and J by 0 bases, leaving 11 bases between them. This clonotype was obtained from an adult with mismatch repair-deficient cancer. The rearrangement links TRBV7-9 to TRBJ2-1; the D is unclear. Sequencing used peripheral blood, obtained 70 to 72 weeks after starting pembrolizumab. DNA of the CDR3: TGTGCCAGCAGCCGGGCCCTAAGCTCCTACAATGAGCAGTTCTTC. This sequence encodes CASSRALSSYNEQFF.